These 4 T cell receptor beta chains were sequenced from one sample in a study of T-cell reconstitution after alpha-beta-depleted transplantation in children. TCRbeta library preparation incorporated unique molecular identifiers. TCRdb recomputed calls from the PCR reads with MiXCR, one row per CDR3 protein. The sample includes about 610,000 distinct CDR3 sequences, 8% to 11% of them seen just once. The specimen comprised PBMCs from the stem cell graft donor, sampled from the stem cell graft. The receptor set was obtained from a human donor who donated a stem cell graft to a child with acute myeloid leukemia.

V is TRBV9 and J is TRBJ2-5; 7 positions match TRBD2. The junction had 10 bases not matched to a gene; V was cut back by 4 bases and J by 4 bases. Germline V lookup: CDR1 SGDLS, CDR2 YYNGEE. CDR3 size: 15 residues. In nucleotides, the CDR3 is TGTGCCAGCAGCCCCCGTCGGGGAGGGGCAGAGACCCAGTACTTC. Translated: CASSPRRGGAETQYF.

V is TRBV6-1 and J is TRBJ2-7; a possible D gene is TRBD2 (6 bases). CDR1 MNHNS and CDR2 SASEGT come from the germline V gene. The CDR3 sequence is 14 residues long. Trimming cost V 6 bases and J 7 bases, with 19 bases left between them. For the CDR3, the DNA is TGTGCCAGCAGACTTATAGCGGCAAGGGATGAGCAGTACTTC. The encoded protein is CASRLIAARDEQYF.

This chain connects TRBV20-1 to TRBJ1-1, with 7 positions matching TRBD1. The CDR3 contains 15 residues. Germline CDR1 and CDR2: DFQATT and SNEGSKA (reference sequence). V shed 4 bases and J 3 bases; nucleotides not matched to a gene: 11. CDR3 DNA: TGCAGTGCTACGGGTCACAGGGGAGCGGACACTGAAGCTTTCTTT. Translation gives CSATGHRGADTEAFF.

V is TRBV4-3 and J is TRBJ2-1; D possibly corresponds to TRBD2 (5 bases). Germline CDR1 is LGHNA and CDR2 is YSLEER. Trimming removed 4 bases from V and 4 bases from J, with 14 bases in between. The CDR3 covers 15 residues. The chain's CDR3 is CASSPAYGEYNEQFF. In DNA, the CDR3 is TGCGCCAGCAGCCCCGCCTACGGGGAATACAATGAGCAGTTCTTC.